The next 3 T cell receptor beta chains were all read from a single sample in a study of blood T cell repertoires in COVID-19. Sequencing used immunoSEQ multiplex PCR; TCRdb keeps in-frame clones, though not all of them. Of about 400,000 clones in the sample, 70% to 90% were seen once. The source material was PBMCs or T cells enriched from blood (not recorded which). Every receptor here comes from a woman aged 40 to 50 with acute COVID-19.

V gene TRBV19 combines with J gene TRBJ1-1, with 8 nucleotides matching TRBD1. Germline CDR1 LNHDA, CDR2 SQIVND (reference sequence). The CDR3 contains 14 residues. The ends lost 5 bases at V and 4 bases at J; junction bases unmatched: 6. The CDR3 DNA reads TGTGCCAGTAGTCCAACAGGGGGACCCACTGAAGCTTTCTTT. This codes for CASSPTGGPTEAFF.

The chain recombines TRBV5-3 with TRBJ1-1, with unresolved D. TRBV5-3 has ORF status, its function being uncertain. CDR3 length: 10 residues. The V end lost 0 bases, the J end lost 10 bases, and 4 bases lay between the germline ends. The CDR3 DNA is TGTGCCAGAAGCTTGGTAGCAGCTTTCTTT. Translating gives CARSLVAAFF.

The chain links TRBV30 to TRBJ2-7, with 7 bases lining up with TRBD2. CDR1 and CDR2 (germline): GTSNPN, SVGIG (reference sequence). The CDR3 runs 13 residues. J was trimmed by 2 bases and V by 4 bases; bases with no gene match: 5. CDR3 protein: CAWKASGTYEQYF. The CDR3 DNA sequence: TGTGCCTGGAAAGCTAGCGGTACCTACGAGCAGTACTTC.